This T cell receptor (beta chain) was recorded in a study of cytotoxic CD8 clonotypes in ibrutinib-treated CLL. As for the study in general: Investigators reported some 24 partial and 2 complete responses; after median around 63 months, approximately 15 patients remained remitted and some 12 progressed. Whole-study results and caveats: Higher clonality was seen at ibrutinib response and a return toward baseline at progression. Timing of sampling differed between sustained-remission and progressing patients.

Concerning this clone: Its antigen is unknown.

CDR1 is MDHEN, CDR2 SYDVKM, per germline. V was pared by 6 bases and J by 5 bases, with 11 bases of the junction left unmatched. The CDR3 totals 15 residues. Repertoires were generated with immunoSEQ multiplex PCR, while TCRdb's copy carries only in-frame clones and drops some. Found here are approximately 60,000 clones, 50% to 70% of them singletons; the top ten hold 20% to 30%. The sequence derives from a human donor with chronic lymphocytic leukemia. Sequenced material: PBMCs, taken at disease progression, from a patient treated with ibrutinib. The chain is built from TRBV28 and TRBJ2-7; 9 bases match TRBD1. The CDR3, as DNA: TGTGCCAGCAGCGCTCCGGGACAGGGTGTGAACGAGCAGTACTTC. It codes for CASSAPGQGVNEQYF.